A selection of T cell receptor beta chains follows, all from one sample in a study of monozygotic twins with inflammatory bowel disease. TCRdb reprocessed the 5' RACE reads and reports one entry per CDR3 protein, with no DNA. Its listing shows over 130,000 distinct CDR3 sequences. Sample: blood. The receptor set was obtained from a human donor with ulcerative colitis or Crohn's disease, or a healthy co-twin of an affected twin (not recorded which). CDR3s include the opening cysteine and the closing phenylalanine or tryptophan.

j_gene: TRBJ1-1; len: 14; v_gene: TRBV20-1; CDR3aa: CSASPTATVTEAFF
j_gene: TRBJ1-1; len: 14; v_gene: TRBV11-1; CDR3aa: CASNYGGFGTEAFF
j_gene: TRBJ2-2; len: 15; v_gene: TRBV9; CDR3aa: CASSVEGSGTGELFF
j_gene: TRBJ2-4; len: 13; v_gene: TRBV7-2; CDR3aa: CASSPRQGPMQYF
j_gene: TRBJ2-7; len: 13; v_gene: TRBV12-3/TRBV12-4; CDR3aa: CASSNLSRGGQYF
j_gene: TRBJ2-1; len: 15; v_gene: TRBV5-1; CDR3aa: CASSLAAALYNEQFF
j_gene: TRBJ2-5; len: 17; v_gene: TRBV5-1; CDR3aa: CASSFAISGGAEETQYF
j_gene: TRBJ2-4; len: 14; v_gene: TRBV12-3/TRBV12-4; CDR3aa: CASNPGQGQNIQYF
j_gene: TRBJ2-7; len: 12; v_gene: TRBV28; CDR3aa: CASNPTGNEQYF
j_gene: TRBJ2-7; len: 13; v_gene: TRBV12-3/TRBV12-4; CDR3aa: CAGSPGQGLEQYF
j_gene: TRBJ1-2; len: 16; v_gene: TRBV10-3; CDR3aa: CAISESHRIANYGYTF
j_gene: TRBJ2-5; len: 18; v_gene: TRBV28; CDR3aa: CASSLGFDSGFWEETQYF
j_gene: TRBJ1-1; len: 16; v_gene: TRBV4-2; CDR3aa: CASSQGGLGWNTEAFF
j_gene: TRBJ2-7; len: 13; v_gene: TRBV29-1; CDR3aa: CSASSTGSYEQYF
j_gene: TRBJ2-7; len: 16; v_gene: TRBV5-6; CDR3aa: CASSLRTTQGTLEQYF
j_gene: TRBJ2-2; len: 17; v_gene: TRBV5-1; CDR3aa: CASSFGEGTGNTGELFF
j_gene: TRBJ1-2; len: 17; v_gene: TRBV7-6; CDR3aa: CASSPLGTPNTNYGYTF
j_gene: TRBJ2-7; len: 14; v_gene: TRBV20-1; CDR3aa: CSARDQGGADEQYF
j_gene: TRBJ2-4; len: 14; v_gene: TRBV7-3; CDR3aa: CASSLTAAKNIQYF
j_gene: TRBJ1-2; len: 14; v_gene: TRBV6-1; CDR3aa: CASSTGTGAYGYTF
j_gene: TRBJ2-5; len: 12; v_gene: TRBV27; CDR3aa: CASSQNQETQYF
j_gene: TRBJ2-3; len: 14; v_gene: TRBV10-3; CDR3aa: CASRLAASTDTQYF
j_gene: TRBJ1-1; len: 11; v_gene: TRBV20-1; CDR3aa: CSASGGFEAFF
j_gene: TRBJ1-1; len: 15; v_gene: TRBV5-6; CDR3aa: CASSLRAFLNTEAFF
j_gene: TRBJ2-4; len: 17; v_gene: TRBV18; CDR3aa: CARSPATGGRGKNIQYF
j_gene: TRBJ1-6; len: 13; v_gene: TRBV20-1; CDR3aa: CSALTPGTFPLHF
j_gene: TRBJ1-1; len: 15; v_gene: TRBV7-9; CDR3aa: CASSIRDGANTEAFF
j_gene: TRBJ2-7; len: 15; v_gene: TRBV6-5; CDR3aa: CASSYASGDSYEQYF
j_gene: TRBJ2-7; len: 13; v_gene: TRBV20-1; CDR3aa: CSALLEWGYEQYF
j_gene: TRBJ2-7; len: 13; v_gene: TRBV7-6; CDR3aa: CASSKGRSYEQYF
j_gene: TRBJ2-4; len: 16; v_gene: TRBV5-1; CDR3aa: CASSLGGQTGHGIQYF
j_gene: TRBJ2-7; len: 13; v_gene: TRBV6-2/TRBV6-3; CDR3aa: CASSYRVAYEQYF
j_gene: TRBJ2-7; len: 14; v_gene: TRBV7-2; CDR3aa: CASRRGGGGNEQYF
j_gene: TRBJ1-2; len: 14; v_gene: TRBV6-2/TRBV6-3; CDR3aa: CASSHTGGAYGYTF
j_gene: TRBJ2-5; len: 14; v_gene: TRBV28; CDR3aa: CASRALGSQETQYF
j_gene: TRBJ2-6; len: 16; v_gene: TRBV6-2/TRBV6-3; CDR3aa: CATLPRGPSGANVLTF
j_gene: TRBJ1-4; len: 17; v_gene: TRBV6-5; CDR3aa: CASSYSWGPATNEKLFF
j_gene: TRBJ1-1; len: 13; v_gene: TRBV20-1; CDR3aa: CSARPPGTLYAFF
j_gene: TRBJ1-1; len: 12; v_gene: TRBV6-1; CDR3aa: CASSENALLAFF
j_gene: TRBJ2-5; len: 13; v_gene: TRBV4-3; CDR3aa: CASSQDQGETQYF
j_gene: TRBJ1-4; len: 14; v_gene: TRBV5-1; CDR3aa: CASSLDREREKLFF
j_gene: TRBJ1-5; len: 12; v_gene: TRBV7-9; CDR3aa: CASTNSNQPQHF
j_gene: TRBJ2-2; len: 19; v_gene: TRBV28; CDR3aa: CASRHIQSRAWGNTGELFF
j_gene: TRBJ2-1; len: 12; v_gene: TRBV28; CDR3aa: CASSLGYNEQFF
j_gene: TRBJ2-2; len: 20; v_gene: TRBV11-2; CDR3aa: CASSQLEGGLAGLHAGELFF
j_gene: TRBJ2-2; len: 13; v_gene: TRBV20-1; CDR3aa: CSATTGDTGELFF
j_gene: TRBJ1-6; len: 14; v_gene: TRBV12-3/TRBV12-4; CDR3aa: CASSHRQINSPLHF
j_gene: TRBJ2-7; len: 15; v_gene: TRBV9; CDR3aa: CASSASGASSYEQYF
j_gene: TRBJ1-3; len: 18; v_gene: TRBV30; CDR3aa: CAWSADPLSDFSGNTIYF
j_gene: TRBJ2-7; len: 16; v_gene: TRBV28; CDR3aa: CASSQLGGSISYEQYF
j_gene: TRBJ1-6; len: 14; v_gene: TRBV7-2; CDR3aa: CASSFRGSNSPLHF
j_gene: TRBJ2-2; len: 15; v_gene: TRBV12-3/TRBV12-4; CDR3aa: CASSIPQGFTGELFF
j_gene: TRBJ1-4; len: 13; v_gene: TRBV10-2; CDR3aa: CASGGQGYEKLFF
j_gene: TRBJ1-2; len: 12; v_gene: TRBV20-1; CDR3aa: CSASAGMGGYTF
j_gene: TRBJ2-5; len: 11; v_gene: TRBV7-2; CDR3aa: CASSYLATQYF
j_gene: TRBJ2-7; len: 14; v_gene: TRBV10-3; CDR3aa: CAISESHTGFEQYF
j_gene: TRBJ2-7; len: 14; v_gene: TRBV3-1; CDR3aa: CASSRRGGGHEQYF